The next 19 T cell receptor beta chains were all read from a single sample in a study of early T cells in non-severe SARS-CoV-2 infection. MiXCR was run by TCRdb on the 5' RACE reads, yielding one entry per CDR3 protein. The sample has some 71,000 distinct CDR3 sequences, 12% seen once; the top ten hold 5% to 8%. Input material: whole blood. The source of these receptors is an adult who was a healthcare worker with PCR-confirmed SARS-CoV-2 infection or an uninfected control (not recorded which).

This clonotype was counted a few times. V and J are TRBV19 and TRBJ1-5; D unresolved. V was trimmed by 10 bases and J by 0 bases, leaving 13 bases between them. The germline gives CDR1 LNHDA, CDR2 SQIVND (reference sequence). The CDR3 length is 14 residues. The CDR3 DNA reads TGTGCCACCCAGGACGGGTATAGCAATCAGCCCCAGCATTTT. Its protein product is CATQDGYSNQPQHF.

The V gene is TRBV20-1, the J gene TRBJ2-7, with D unclear. CDR3 length: 13 amino acids. Germline CDR1 DFQATT, CDR2 SNEGSKA (reference sequence). V was cut by 3 bases and J by 2 bases, with 11 bases left in between. CDR3 nucleotides: TGCAGTGCTAGGACGGCGAACCCCTACGAGCAGTACTTC. Its translation: CSARTANPYEQYF.

Ten or more counts support this clonotype. The CDR3 loop is CASSLGGWEQPQHF. CDR3 sequence (DNA): TGTGCCAGCAGCTTAGGAGGGTGGGAGCAGCCCCAGCATTTT. The chain carries TRBV7-9 and TRBJ1-5; D gene unclear. Germline-derived CDR1 and CDR2 are SEHNR and FQNEAQ (reference sequence). V was pared by 1 base and J by 7 bases, with 11 bases between. CDR3 size: 14 residues.

Only a few counts were recorded for this clonotype. The V and J genes are TRBV2 and TRBJ1-1; 10 bases match TRBD1. V dropped 10 bases and J dropped 8; count of bases not matched to a gene: 10. The CDR3 spans 13 residues. From germline, CDR1 is SNHLY and CDR2 FYNNEI. The DNA of the CDR3 is TGTGCCACCGACAACGGACAGGGGGGCGAAGCTTTCTTT. Amino acid sequence: CATDNGQGGEAFF.

The chain links TRBV12-5 to TRBJ1-5, with D perhaps matching TRBD1 (6 bases). This CDR3 region has 14 residues. Between the trimmed V and J ends, which lost 4 bases and 2 bases, there was a span of 9 bases. Germline lookup yields CDR1 LGHNT and CDR2 FRNRAP. The chain's CDR3 is CASGSTGRNQPQHF. CDR3 nucleotides: TGTGCTAGTGGTTCCACAGGGCGCAATCAGCCCCAGCATTTT.

The genes are TRBV4-1 and TRBJ1-5; D is unclear. Trimming removed 1 base at V and 3 bases at J, with 16 bases between. From germline, CDR1 is MGHRA and CDR2 YSYEKL. The CDR3 is 17 residues long. The CDR3 region has the DNA TGCGCCAGCAGCCAAGGAATCCAGGACGGTGACAATCAGCCCCAGCATTTT. Its protein product is CASSQGIQDGDNQPQHF.

There are many counts of this clonotype. The chain employs TRBV5-1 and TRBJ1-1; 9 positions match TRBD1. The CDR3 extends over 15 amino acids. Trimming at V came to 3 bases and at J to 3 bases, leaving 6 bases not matched to a gene. Germline CDR1 and CDR2: SGHRS and YFSETQ. CDR3 coding DNA: TGCGCCAGCAGCTGGGGGACAGGGCCCCACACTGAAGCTTTCTTT. Encoded protein: CASSWGTGPHTEAFF. The full variable domain, rest sourced from reference TRBV5-1 and TRBJ1-1, is KAGVTQTPRYLIKTRGQQVTLSCSPISGHRSVSWYQQTPGQGLQFLFEYFSETQRNKGNFPGRFSGRQFSNSRSEMNVSTLELGDSALYLCASSWGTGPHTEAFFGQGTRLTVV.

The genes are TRBV4-2 and TRBJ2-7; no clear D gene. The CDR3 extends over 12 amino acids. The V end lost 1 base, the J end lost 3 bases, and 4 bases lay between the germline ends. The germline V gene has CDR1 LGHNA and CDR2 YNFKEQ. The CDR3 is CASSQGGYEQYF. CDR3 in DNA: TGTGCCAGCAGCCAAGGGGGCTACGAGCAGTACTTC.

CDR3 DNA sequence: TGTGCCAGCAGCCAAGAGACGGGACCATATAATTCACCCCTCCACTTT. It translates to CASSQETGPYNSPLHF. The chain recombines TRBV3-1 with TRBJ1-6; the D gene is possibly TRBD1 (5 bases). This CDR3 has 16 amino acids. Germline values: CDR1 LGHDT, CDR2 YNNKEL (reference sequence). The V and J ends lost 0 bases and 4 bases respectively, with 10 bases between them.

This clonotype was observed many times. This chain uses TRBV20-1 with TRBJ2-1; maybe TRBD1 (6 bases). Between the trimmed V and J ends, which lost 4 bases and 10 bases, there was a span of 14 bases. Germline-derived CDR1 and CDR2 are DFQATT and SNEGSKA (reference sequence). CDR3 size: 12 residues. CDR3 region: CSAKTGPTEQFF. As DNA, the CDR3 is TGCAGTGCTAAAACAGGGCCTACGGAGCAGTTCTTC.

This clonotype was recorded many times. The chain uses TRBV29-1 and TRBJ1-2, with 7 bases lining up with TRBD1. Germline values: CDR1 SQVTM, CDR2 ANQGSEA. V lost 7 bases and J lost 3; bases outside the gene matches: 11. The CDR3 is 14 residues long. This CDR3 is CSAKGTGTDYGYTF. The CDR3 bases are TGCAGCGCGAAAGGCACCGGGACAGACTATGGCTACACCTTC.

This sequence joins TRBV25-1 and TRBJ1-2; 7 bases fit TRBD1. The germline CDR1 and CDR2 sequences are MGHDK and SYGVNS. This CDR3 is built from 14 residues. J lost 5 bases, V lost 6 bases, and 9 bases had no gene match. CDR3 amino acids: CASRDRDRAYGYTF. The CDR3 DNA sequence: TGTGCCAGCAGAGACAGGGATCGGGCGTATGGCTACACCTTC.

This clonotype was observed a handful of times. The chain links TRBV12-3 or TRBV12-4 to TRBJ2-7; TRBD1 matches 7 bases. After removal of 5 bases from V and 1 base from J, the junction contained 5 bases not matched to a gene. This CDR3 has 14 amino acids. Here the CDR3 reads CASSTRQGSYEQYF. CDR3 sequence (DNA): TGTGCCAGCAGTACTCGACAGGGATCCTACGAGCAGTACTTC.

The chain couples TRBV7-7 to TRBJ2-3; the D gene could be TRBD1 or TRBD2 (5 bases each). Trimming shortened V by 2 bases and J by 4 bases, and 10 bases separated the two germline ends. CDR1 is SSHAT and CDR2 is FNYEAQ in the germline V gene (reference sequence). The CDR3 has 14 amino acids. The DNA of the CDR3 is TGTGCCAGCAGCTTATTCAGGGAGTCAGATACGCAGTATTTT. Its protein is CASSLFRESDTQYF.

This clonotype was seen a few times. The gene calls are TRBV4-1 and TRBJ2-5; maybe TRBD2 (6 bases). The CDR3 has 15 amino acids. Germline-derived CDR1 and CDR2 are MGHRA and YSYEKL. The V end was cut by 1 base, the J end by 5 bases, with 14 bases between. The DNA of the CDR3 is TGCGCCAGCAGCCAAGCGGGGGTACGGCGGGAGACCCAGTACTTC. Encoded protein: CASSQAGVRRETQYF.

The V gene is TRBV7-3, the J gene TRBJ2-2; D unresolved. Germline V gene sequence: CDR1 SGHTA, CDR2 FQGTGA. Deletions cut 4 bases from V and 4 bases from J, with 10 bases between. The CDR3 consists of 14 residues. CDR3 in amino acids: CASSSLASTGELFF. The DNA for the CDR3 is TGTGCCAGCAGCTCCCTTGCCAGCACCGGGGAGCTGTTTTTT.

This clonotype turned up a few times. The chain uses TRBV6-2 or TRBV6-3 and TRBJ2-7, with a tentative D call TRBD2 (6 bases). This CDR3 has 16 residues. Germline V gene lookup returns CDR1 MNHEY and CDR2 SVGEGT. Trimming shortened V by 3 bases and J by 0 bases, and 15 bases separated the two germline ends. The CDR3 is CASSYKVSGASYEQYF. CDR3 in DNA: TGTGCCAGCAGTTATAAAGTTAGCGGAGCCTCCTACGAGCAGTACTTC.

This clonotype has only a few counts. The chain joins TRBV12-3 or TRBV12-4 to TRBJ2-2; no firm D call. The CDR3 has 13 residues. Trimming stripped 3 bases from V and 8 bases from J, with 10 bases between. The DNA of the CDR3 is TGTGCCAGCAGTTTCCGATTCTTAGGGGAGCTGTTTTTT. Translated: CASSFRFLGELFF.

This sequence joins TRBV23-1 and TRBJ2-3; 16 positions agree with TRBD2. TRBV23-1 is assigned to the ORF class and has an uncertain function. This CDR3 spans 20 amino acids. Losses at the gene ends were 4 bases for V and 3 bases for J; bases not matched to a gene: 13. The CDR3 here is CASSPIPAGLAGGRTDTQYF. The CDR3 nucleotides are TGCGCCAGCAGTCCAATTCCCGCGGGACTAGCGGGAGGGCGAACAGATACGCAGTATTTT.